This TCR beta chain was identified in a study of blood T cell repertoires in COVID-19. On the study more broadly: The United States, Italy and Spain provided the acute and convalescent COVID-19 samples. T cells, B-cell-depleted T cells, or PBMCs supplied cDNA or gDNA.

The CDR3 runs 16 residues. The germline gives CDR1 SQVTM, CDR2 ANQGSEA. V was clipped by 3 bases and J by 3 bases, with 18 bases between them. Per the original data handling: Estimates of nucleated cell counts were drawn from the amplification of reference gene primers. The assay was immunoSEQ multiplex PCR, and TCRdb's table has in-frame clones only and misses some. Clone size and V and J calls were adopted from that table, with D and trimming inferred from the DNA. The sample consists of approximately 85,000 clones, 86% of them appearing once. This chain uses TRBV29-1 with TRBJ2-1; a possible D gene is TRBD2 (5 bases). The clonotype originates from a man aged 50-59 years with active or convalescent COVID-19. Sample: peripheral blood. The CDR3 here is CSVDGVRHIDYNEQFF. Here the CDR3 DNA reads TGCAGCGTTGACGGGGTACGGCACATAGACTACAATGAGCAGTTCTTC.